This T cell receptor beta chain was sequenced for a study of PD-1 blockade in mismatch repair-deficient tumors (TCRdb year 2017). As for the study more broadly: The trial enrolled roughly 83 consecutive patients with 12 to 13 mismatch repair-deficient cancer types between late 2013 and late 2016, all previously treated and progressing. Deep sequencing of TCR CDR3 regions was used to track tumor-associated T cell clones in peripheral blood of patients responding to PD-1 blockade. The investigation overall reported the following: Rapid expansion after pembrolizumab followed by contraction, generally before radiologic responses, was shown by tumor-resident clones, which were often undetectable in blood before treatment.

The method behind the library was the immunoSEQ multiplex PCR assay. In TCRdb, the immuneACCESS table is reduced to in-frame sequences with V and J assigned. These tables do not hold every clone; where another copy was compared, an unresolved V gene accounts for under half, and the others remain unexplained. The sample table lists around 100,000 clones, over 65% of them with a count of one. In total, the top ten clones hold about 5.1% of the sample. Mismatch repair deficiency in every enrolled patient was established by polymerase chain reaction or immunohistochemistry. A few patients who responded to pembrolizumab therapy underwent TCR sequencing. In the phase II trial, pembrolizumab PD-1 blockade was tested prospectively in advanced mismatch repair-deficient cancers, no matter which tissue of origin the cancers came from. Peripheral blood T cell samples were collected serially, before PD-1 blockade began and at several time points afterward. Blood sampling times were reported as weeks after the first pembrolizumab dose.

The germline V gene specifies MDHEN as CDR1 and SYDVKM as CDR2. V has 5 bases trimmed and J has 3 bases trimmed; junction bases matching no gene number 6. Including cysteine and phenylalanine, the CDR3 has 14 amino acids. Just the 42-base CDR3 DNA is kept, in frame starting at base 1. In the case of this clone: The target of this receptor is not known. Per-base quality was not reported, and no clone a single base away is much larger than it.

This clonotype was obtained from an adult with mismatch repair-deficient cancer. Material: peripheral blood, obtained 60 weeks after starting pembrolizumab. Recombination joined TRBV28 with TRBJ1-1; 7 nucleotides in the junction match TRBD1. The bases read TGTGCCAGCAGTCGGGACAGCTCCCACACTGAAGCTTTCTTT. Translated, it reads CASSRDSSHTEAFF. Full variable domain (CDR3 extended with the reference TRBV28 and TRBJ1-1 proteins): DVKVTQSSRYLVKRTGEKVFLECVQDMDHENMFWYRQDPGLGLRLIYFSYDVKMKEKGDIPEGYSVSREKKERFSLILESASTNQTSMYLCASSRDSSHTEAFFGQGTRLTVV.